Sequencing of this TCR beta chain was carried out in a study of cytomegalovirus exposure and HLA in healthy donors. Study-level findings and limits: Prior analysis indicated that the majority of TCR beta V segments exhibited productivity approximately 87% or approximately 30% of the time. In terms of immune exposure information, only CMV serostatus was available. Associated with cytomegalovirus, according to the listing, were some 180 TCR beta chains.

As concerns this clone: Its antigen is unidentified.

V shed 4 bases, J shed 4 bases, and the junction held 6 bases outside the gene matches. Germline V gene data show CDR1 as SGHVS and CDR2 as FNYEAQ. This CDR3 spans 16 amino acids. PCR primers comprised 60 Vbeta and 13 Jbeta primers. In the study's own analysis: The count from a later analysis was about 80 million unique TCR beta chains, some 12 million of them shared. Data came from immunoSEQ multiplex PCR; TCRdb stores just in-frame clones and leaves some out. V and J calls and clone size come straight from that table; D and trimming were deduced from the DNA. Listed are about 200,000 clones; about 1% falls within the top ten.

The receptor was derived from a woman aged 30 to 39 in good health and CMV-seropositive. The chain recombines TRBV7-6 with TRBJ2-1; 11 positions match TRBD2. Sequenced: PBMCs. CDR3 protein: CASSWALAGDYNEQFF. CDR3 in DNA: TGTGCCAGCAGCTGGGCACTAGCGGGGGATTACAATGAGCAGTTCTTC. Full variable domain (rest looked up from reference TRBV7-6 and TRBJ2-1): GAGVSQSPRYKVTKRGQDVALRCDPISGHVSLYWYRQALGQGPEFLTYFNYEAQQDKSGLPNDRFSAERPEGSISTLTIQRTEQRDSAMYRCASSWALAGDYNEQFFGPGTRLTVL.